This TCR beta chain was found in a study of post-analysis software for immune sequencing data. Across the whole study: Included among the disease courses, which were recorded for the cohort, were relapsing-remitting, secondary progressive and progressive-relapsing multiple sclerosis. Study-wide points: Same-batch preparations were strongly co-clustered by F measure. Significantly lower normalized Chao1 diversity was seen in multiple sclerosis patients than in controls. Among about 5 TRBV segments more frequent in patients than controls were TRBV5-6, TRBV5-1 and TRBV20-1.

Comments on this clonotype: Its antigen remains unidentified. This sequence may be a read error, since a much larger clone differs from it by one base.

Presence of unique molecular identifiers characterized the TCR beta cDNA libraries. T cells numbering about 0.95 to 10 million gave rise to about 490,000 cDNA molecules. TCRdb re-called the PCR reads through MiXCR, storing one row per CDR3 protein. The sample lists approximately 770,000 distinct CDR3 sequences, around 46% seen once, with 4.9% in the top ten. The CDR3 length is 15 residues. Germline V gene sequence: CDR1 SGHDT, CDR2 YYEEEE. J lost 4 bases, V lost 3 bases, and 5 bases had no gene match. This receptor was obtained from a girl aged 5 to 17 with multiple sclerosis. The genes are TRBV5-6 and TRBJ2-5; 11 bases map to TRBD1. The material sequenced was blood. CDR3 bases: TGTGCCAGCAGCTCCTCCGGGACAGGGGGAGAGACCCAGTACTTC. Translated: CASSSSGTGGETQYF.